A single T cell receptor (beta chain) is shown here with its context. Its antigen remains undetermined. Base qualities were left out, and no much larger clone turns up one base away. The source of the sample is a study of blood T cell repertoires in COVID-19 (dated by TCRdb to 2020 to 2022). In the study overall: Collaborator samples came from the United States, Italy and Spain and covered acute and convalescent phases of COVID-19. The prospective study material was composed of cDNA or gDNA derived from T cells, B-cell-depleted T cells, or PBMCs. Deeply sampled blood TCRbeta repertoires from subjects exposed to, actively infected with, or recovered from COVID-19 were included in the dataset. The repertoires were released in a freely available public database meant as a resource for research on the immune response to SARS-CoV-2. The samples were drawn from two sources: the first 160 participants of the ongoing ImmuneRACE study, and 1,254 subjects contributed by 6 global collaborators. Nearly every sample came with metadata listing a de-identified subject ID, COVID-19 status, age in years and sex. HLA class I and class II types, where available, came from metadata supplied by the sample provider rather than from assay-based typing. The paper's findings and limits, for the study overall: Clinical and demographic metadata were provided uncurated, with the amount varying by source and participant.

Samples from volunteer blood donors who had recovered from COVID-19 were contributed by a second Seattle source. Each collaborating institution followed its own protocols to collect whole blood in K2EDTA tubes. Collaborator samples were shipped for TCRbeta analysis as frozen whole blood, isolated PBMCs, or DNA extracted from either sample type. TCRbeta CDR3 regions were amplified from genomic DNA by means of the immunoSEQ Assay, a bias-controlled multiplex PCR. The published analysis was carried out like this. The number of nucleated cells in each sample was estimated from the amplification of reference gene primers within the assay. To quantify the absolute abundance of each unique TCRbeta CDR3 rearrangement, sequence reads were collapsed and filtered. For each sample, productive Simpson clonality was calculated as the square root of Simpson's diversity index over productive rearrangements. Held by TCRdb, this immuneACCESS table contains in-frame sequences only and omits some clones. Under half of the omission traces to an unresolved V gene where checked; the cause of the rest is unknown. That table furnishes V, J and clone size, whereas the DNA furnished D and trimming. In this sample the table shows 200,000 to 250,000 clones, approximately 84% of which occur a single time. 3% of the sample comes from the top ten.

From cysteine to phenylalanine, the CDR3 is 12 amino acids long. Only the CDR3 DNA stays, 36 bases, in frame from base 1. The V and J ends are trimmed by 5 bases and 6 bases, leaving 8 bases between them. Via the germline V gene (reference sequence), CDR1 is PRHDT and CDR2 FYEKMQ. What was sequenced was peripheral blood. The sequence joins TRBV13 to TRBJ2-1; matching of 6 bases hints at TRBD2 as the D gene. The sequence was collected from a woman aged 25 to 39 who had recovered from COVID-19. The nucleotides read TGTGCCAGCAGCGCGGGACTCAATGAGCAGTTCTTC. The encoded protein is CASSAGLNEQFF.